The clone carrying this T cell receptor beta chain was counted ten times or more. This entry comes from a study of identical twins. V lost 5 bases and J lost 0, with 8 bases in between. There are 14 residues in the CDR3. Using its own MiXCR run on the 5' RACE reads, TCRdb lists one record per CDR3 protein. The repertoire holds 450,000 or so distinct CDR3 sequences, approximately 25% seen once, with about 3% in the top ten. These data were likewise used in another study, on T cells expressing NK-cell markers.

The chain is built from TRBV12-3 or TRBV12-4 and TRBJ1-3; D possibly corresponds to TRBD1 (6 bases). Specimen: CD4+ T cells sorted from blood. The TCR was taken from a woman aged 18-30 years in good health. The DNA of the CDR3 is TGTGCCAGCAGTCTGGGACACTCTGGAAACACCATATATTTT. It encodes CASSLGHSGNTIYF.